The 30 T cell receptor beta chains in this list originate from one sample, sequenced in a study of cytomegalovirus exposure and HLA in healthy donors. Both 60 Vbeta primers and 13 Jbeta primers went into the PCR. Measured with immunoSEQ multiplex PCR; TCRdb has only the in-frame clones, and not every one. The data contain about 160,000 clones, around 75% of them singletons. Source material: PBMCs. The receptors were sampled from a man younger than 30 in good health and CMV-seropositive.

The chain is built from TRBV30 and TRBJ1-5; D unresolved. The germline V gene encodes CDR1 GTSNPN and CDR2 SVGIG (reference sequence). There are 14 residues in the CDR3. V gave up 2 bases and J gave up 3 bases, with 11 bases separating them. The CDR3 spells CAWSSGNLNQPQHF. CDR3 nucleotides: TGTGCCTGGAGTTCAGGCAATCTCAATCAGCCCCAGCATTTT.

The rearrangement joins TRBV5-4 to TRBJ2-1, with D unresolved. Germline CDR1 SGHNT, CDR2 YYREEE (reference sequence). The CDR3 length is 15 residues. V was pared by 0 bases and J by 5 bases, with 12 bases between. The DNA for the CDR3 is TGTGCCAGCAGCTTGGCCGGCAGGCAGAACAATGAGCAGTTCTTC. Protein: CASSLAGRQNNEQFF.

This clone came up once. The chain is built from TRBV7-2 and TRBJ1-2; 8 bases map to TRBD1. V lost 5 bases and J lost 0; bases outside the gene matches: 8. The CDR3 is 16 residues long. Looked up from germline, CDR1 is SGHTA and CDR2 is FQGNSA. CDR3 nucleotides: TGTGCCAGCAGCCCAGGGGGCACAGGATCTAACTATGGCTACACCTTC. This codes for CASSPGGTGSNYGYTF.

This chain uses TRBV19 with TRBJ1-2, with D tentatively TRBD1 (5 bases). Trimming pared 3 bases from V and 7 bases from J, leaving 12 bases between. The CDR3 is made up of 13 amino acids. Germline assignment: CDR1 LNHDA and CDR2 SQIVND (reference sequence). The CDR3 sequence is CASSIGGASGYTF. As DNA, the CDR3 is TGTGCCAGTAGTATCGGAGGGGCGAGTGGCTACACCTTC.

The rearrangement joins TRBV19 to TRBJ1-6, with unresolved D. Germline CDR1 and CDR2: LNHDA and SQIVND (reference sequence). CDR3 length: 14 residues. Trimming took 7 bases from V and 8 from J, leaving 15 bases between them. The CDR3 loop is CASKSTVRDSPLHF. Here the CDR3 DNA reads TGTGCCAGTAAATCAACGGTGAGGGATTCACCCCTCCACTTT.

This clone came up once. The chain has TRBV18 and TRBJ1-5; a weak D match, TRBD1 (5 bases). With 2 bases removed from V and 1 base from J, the gap between germline ends came to 9 bases. The CDR3 is made up of 15 amino acids. Germline values: CDR1 KGHSH, CDR2 LQKENI. CDR3 in DNA: TGTGCCAGCTCACCAGGCAGGGCGAGCAATCAGCCCCAGCATTTT. Translated: CASSPGRASNQPQHF.

The chain joins TRBV5-4 to TRBJ2-3; D perhaps matches TRBD2 (5 bases). Deletions cut 5 bases from V and 6 bases from J, with 19 bases between. The germline V gene has CDR1 SGHNT and CDR2 YYREEE (reference sequence). This CDR3 is 15 amino acids long. This CDR3 reads CASSSGLSSEDTQYF. CDR3 sequence (DNA): TGTGCCAGCAGTTCAGGACTCTCTTCGGAGGATACGCAGTATTTT.

This clone occurred a few times. The V and J genes are TRBV11-2 and TRBJ1-1, with D maybe TRBD1 (5 bases). The V end lost 0 bases, the J end lost 6 bases, and 23 bases lay between the germline ends. The germline gives CDR1 SGHAT, CDR2 FQNNGV. CDR3 length equals 18 residues. The CDR3 is CASSLDSVFGGIRAEAFF. Written as DNA, the CDR3 is TGTGCCAGCAGCTTAGATTCGGTTTTCGGGGGGATAAGGGCTGAAGCTTTCTTT.

The V call is TRBV7-2, the J call TRBJ2-3, with D possibly being TRBD2 (6 bases). The CDR3 totals 14 residues. V lost 2 bases and J 6 bases, leaving 12 bases between the germline ends. Germline lookup yields CDR1 SGHTA and CDR2 FQGNSA. For the CDR3, the DNA is TGTGCCAGCAGCTTAAAGACTAGTTCGGATACGCAGTATTTT. Protein sequence: CASSLKTSSDTQYF. The whole variable domain, remainder taken from reference TRBV7-2 and TRBJ2-3, is GAGVSQSPSNKVTEKGKDVELRCDPISGHTALYWYRQSLGQGLEFLIYFQGNSAPDKSGLPSDRFSAERTGGSVSTLTIQRTQQEDSAVYLCASSLKTSSDTQYFGPGTRLTVL.

This clone turned up a few times. Other DNA sequences within the sample encode an identical CDR3. The rearrangement uses TRBV2 and TRBJ2-5; tentatively, D is TRBD1 (6 bases). Trimming removed 6 bases at V and 4 bases at J, with 18 bases between. The CDR3 contains 15 residues. Germline V gene lookup returns CDR1 SNHLY and CDR2 FYNNEI. The CDR3 region is CASSEGHPVGETQYF. The CDR3 bases are TGTGCCAGCAGCGAGGGACATCCCGTCGGAGAGACCCAGTACTTC. Supplemented by reference TRBV2 and TRBJ2-5, the full variable domain reads EPEVTQTPSHQVTQMGQEVILRCVPISNHLYFYWYRQILGQKVEFLVSFYNNEISEKSEIFDDQFSVERPDGSNFTLKIRSTKLEDSAMYFCASSEGHPVGETQYFGPGTRLLVL.

This clone came up a few times. V usage is TRBV28 and J usage is TRBJ2-1, with D tentatively TRBD2 (5 bases). Germline V gene data show CDR1 as MDHEN and CDR2 as SYDVKM. CDR3 size: 12 residues. Trimming left V 3 bases short and J 8 bases short, with 8 bases between. The CDR3 is CASSFPGDEQFF. CDR3 nucleotides: TGTGCCAGCAGTTTCCCCGGGGATGAGCAGTTCTTC.

Only a few counts were recorded for this clone. The chain employs TRBV27 and TRBJ1-1; a weak D match, TRBD1 (5 bases). This CDR3 comprises 14 residues. Trimming removed 8 bases from V and 4 bases from J, with 17 bases in between. CDR1 is MNHEY, CDR2 SMNVEV, per germline (reference sequence). The CDR3 spells CASHTVGGVTEAFF. The CDR3 nucleotides are TGTGCCAGCCACACCGTCGGGGGTGTCACTGAAGCTTTCTTT.

This clone showed up just a few times. The chain links TRBV15 to TRBJ2-3; the match to TRBD2 covers 9 bases. CDR1 is LNHNV and CDR2 is YYDKDF in the germline V gene (reference sequence). The CDR3 is made up of 15 amino acids. V was clipped by 7 bases and J by 4 bases; unmatched bases: 9. CDR3 coding DNA: TGTGCCACCACCGCGGGAGGGCTAGCCTCAGATACGCAGTATTTT. Residues: CATTAGGLASDTQYF.

This chain uses TRBV7-9 with TRBJ1-3, with a tentative D call TRBD1 (5 bases). The germline V gene has CDR1 SEHNR and CDR2 FQNEAQ (reference sequence). V was clipped by 2 bases and J by 4 bases, with 9 bases between them. The length of the CDR3 is 14 residues. The CDR3 sequence is CASSLSGSGNTIYF. CDR3 DNA: TGTGCCAGCAGCTTATCAGGGTCAGGAAACACCATATATTTT.

The chain employs TRBV2 and TRBJ1-5; 10 bases are a match to TRBD1. Per germline, CDR1 SNHLY and CDR2 FYNNEI. The V and J ends lost 6 bases and 8 bases, in that order; junction bases with no gene match: 10. The CDR3 spans 15 residues. CDR3 DNA sequence: TGTGCCAGCAGGTGGACAGGGGGAGATGGAGAGCCCCAGCATTTT. Amino acid sequence: CASRWTGGDGEPQHF. Full variable domain (missing parts from reference TRBV2 and TRBJ1-5): EPEVTQTPSHQVTQMGQEVILRCVPISNHLYFYWYRQILGQKVEFLVSFYNNEISEKSEIFDDQFSVERPDGSNFTLKIRSTKLEDSAMYFCASRWTGGDGEPQHFGDGTRLSIL.

The V gene is TRBV7-2, the J gene TRBJ1-5, with 7 positions matching TRBD1. The CDR3 runs 15 residues. With 1 base clipped from V and 7 bases from J, the junction kept 7 bases outside the gene matches. Germline values: CDR1 SGHTA, CDR2 FQGNSA. The CDR3 protein is CASSLDSTGMQPQHF. The CDR3 DNA reads as TGTGCCAGCAGCTTAGACTCGACAGGGATGCAGCCCCAGCATTTT.

The rearrangement joins TRBV28 to TRBJ1-2; TRBD1 is a possible D gene (6 bases). The germline V gene has CDR1 MDHEN and CDR2 SYDVKM. Trimming took 4 bases from V and 8 from J, leaving 11 bases between them. The CDR3 covers 12 residues. The CDR3 loop is CASSYRVGGYTF. The CDR3 DNA follows: TGTGCCAGCAGTTACAGGGTCGGGGGCTACACCTTC.

V is TRBV7-2 and J is TRBJ1-2; D is possibly TRBD1 (5 bases). Per the germline V gene, CDR1 is SGHTA and CDR2 is FQGNSA. Trimming shortened V by 3 bases and J by 2 bases, and 7 bases separated the two germline ends. This CDR3 comprises 13 residues. This CDR3 reads CASSLGRNYGYTF. In nucleotides, the CDR3 is TGTGCCAGCAGCTTGGGGCGAAACTATGGCTACACCTTC.

The rearrangement links TRBV4-2 to TRBJ1-5; D unresolved. Trimming pared 4 bases from V and 5 bases from J, leaving 12 bases between. CDR3 length equals 14 residues. Germline CDR1 LGHNA, CDR2 YNFKEQ. CDR3 nucleotide sequence: TGTGCCAGCAGCCCAATGGGCAGTCATCAGCCCCAGCATTTT. Its translation: CASSPMGSHQPQHF.

The V gene is TRBV30, the J gene TRBJ2-1; D perhaps matches TRBD2 (5 bases). The CDR3 runs 16 residues. Germline V CDR1 and CDR2: GTSNPN, SVGIG (reference sequence). Between the trimmed V and J ends, which lost 2 bases and 0 bases, there was a span of 14 bases. The CDR3 region has the DNA TGTGCCTGGAGTAGAGGCGGGTCCAGCTCCTACAATGAGCAGTTCTTC. It encodes CAWSRGGSSSYNEQFF.

The chain links TRBV19 to TRBJ2-7; 9 bases are a match to TRBD1. The CDR3 totals 14 residues. Trimming took 1 base from V and 6 from J; bases not matched to a gene: 4. Per the germline V gene, CDR1 is LNHDA and CDR2 is SQIVND (reference sequence). CDR3 DNA: TGTGCCAGTAGTATAGGGACAGGGGCCACCGAGCAGTACGTC. Protein: CASSIGTGATEQYV.

This clone was seen more than once but under ten times. Other DNA sequences of this sample code for an identical CDR3. V is TRBV27 and J is TRBJ2-2, with D perhaps matching TRBD2 (5 bases). In germline, CDR1 is MNHEY, CDR2 SMNVEV (reference sequence). CDR3 size: 14 residues. Between the trimmed V and J ends, which lost 2 bases and 5 bases, there was a span of 9 bases. The DNA of the CDR3 is TGTGCCAGCAGTTTAGCGGGTGGAACCGGGGAGCTGTTTTTT. Protein sequence: CASSLAGGTGELFF.

The chain uses TRBV14 and TRBJ2-3; TRBD1 agrees at 8 bases. The CDR3 covers 15 residues. The germline CDR1 and CDR2 sequences are SGHDN and FVKESK. J was trimmed by 3 bases and V by 5 bases; bases with no gene match: 7. Here the CDR3 reads CASSMGDRTTDTQYF. In DNA, the CDR3 is TGTGCCAGCAGCATGGGGGACAGGACAACAGATACGCAGTATTTT.

This clone was seen more than once but under ten times. This sequence joins TRBV7-2 and TRBJ1-1, with D possibly TRBD1 on 6 matching bases. The CDR3 is 15 amino acids. The V end lost 5 bases, the J end lost 1 base, and 14 bases lay between the germline ends. Germline-derived CDR1 and CDR2 are SGHTA and FQGNSA. The CDR3 spells CASSQTGRQNTEAFF. The CDR3 bases are TGTGCCAGCAGCCAAACAGGGAGACAGAACACTGAAGCTTTCTTT.

The chain recombines TRBV7-9 with TRBJ1-4; D gene uncertain. The germline V gene has CDR1 SEHNR and CDR2 FQNEAQ (reference sequence). Between the trimmed V and J ends, which lost 0 bases and 7 bases, there was a span of 12 bases. CDR3 size: 15 residues. This chain's CDR3 is CASSLALDGSEKLFF. CDR3 nucleotide sequence: TGTGCCAGCAGCTTAGCTCTGGATGGGAGTGAAAAACTGTTTTTT.

This clone was recorded a few times. V is TRBV9 and J is TRBJ2-1, with 7 bases aligning to TRBD1. Losses at the gene ends were 2 bases for V and 7 bases for J; bases not matched to a gene: 0. The CDR3 extends over 12 amino acids. Looked up from germline, CDR1 is SGDLS and CDR2 is YYNGEE. The CDR3 DNA sequence: TGTGCCAGCAGCGTGACAGGGAATGAGCAGTTCTTC. Protein: CASSVTGNEQFF.

As for this clone: The same CDR3 also results from other DNA sequences found in this sample. The V and J genes are TRBV18 and TRBJ1-1, with 9 bases fitting TRBD1. V shed 3 bases and J 1 base; nucleotides not matched to a gene: 3. Per germline, CDR1 KGHSH and CDR2 LQKENI. This CDR3 contains 15 residues. For the CDR3, the DNA is TGTGCCAGCTCACCCGGACAGGGGAGGAACACTGAAGCTTTCTTT. Its translation: CASSPGQGRNTEAFF.

The J gene is TRBJ2-7, the V gene TRBV15; 13 nucleotides line up with TRBD2. The trim removed 3 bases at V and 5 bases at J, leaving 4 bases unmatched. The CDR3 contains 15 residues. Germline CDR1 reads LNHNV; CDR2 reads YYDKDF (reference sequence). CDR3 in amino acids: CATSSRLAGGNEQYV. In DNA form, the CDR3 reads TGTGCCACCAGCAGTAGACTAGCGGGAGGAAACGAGCAGTACGTC.

On this clone: The sample has other DNA sequences that encode this CDR3 too. The chain carries TRBV15 and TRBJ1-2, with D hard to call. The V gene's germline CDR1 is LNHNV and CDR2 YYDKDF (reference sequence). The CDR3 is 12 amino acids. V was trimmed by 0 bases and J by 8 bases, leaving 7 bases between them. CDR3 sequence: CATSRDQAGYTF. CDR3 sequence (DNA): TGTGCCACCAGCAGAGACCAGGCCGGCTACACCTTC.

J is TRBJ2-3 and V is TRBV7-9; D gene uncertain. This CDR3 has 12 amino acids. CDR1 and CDR2 (germline): SEHNR, FQNEAQ (reference sequence). V shed 8 bases and J shed 4 bases, with 10 bases lying between them. CDR3 protein: CASGFEADTQYF. The DNA of the CDR3 is TGTGCCAGCGGTTTTGAGGCAGATACGCAGTATTTT.